Sequencing of this TCR beta chain was carried out in a study of cytomegalovirus exposure and HLA in healthy donors. Study-wide points: Cytomegalovirus-associated status was assigned to approximately 160 TCR beta chains. In all likelihood, a cluster of highly shared sequence variants was a sequencing artifact.

Remarks on this clone: Its specificity is not known.

V dropped 2 bases and J dropped 1; count of bases not matched to a gene: 13. Germline CDR1 LGHNA, CDR2 YNFKEQ. The CDR3 is 21 residues long. PCR employed 60 Vbeta and 13 Jbeta primers. In the original analysis: In a later analysis, 70 million to 80 million unique TCR beta chains included roughly 11 million shared by two or more donors. TCRdb's table, derived via immunoSEQ multiplex PCR, lists solely in-frame clones and lacks some. V, J and clone size are those of that table, while D and trimming were read from the DNA. The sample gives roughly 68,000 clones, roughly 75% of which show up once; approximately 7.8% is in the top ten.

This receptor was identified in a woman in her twenties or thirties in good health and CMV-seropositive. Sequencing was done on a sample of PBMCs. This rearrangement joins TRBV4-2 to TRBJ2-4; 14 nucleotides line up with TRBD2. CDR3 sequence reads: CASSQWAPGLAGVWAKNIQYF. The DNA of the CDR3 is TGTGCCAGCAGCCAATGGGCACCGGGACTAGCGGGAGTGTGGGCCAAAAACATTCAGTACTTC.